These T cell receptor beta chains were read from a single sample in a study of cytomegalovirus exposure and HLA in healthy donors. Clones were sequenced by immunoSEQ multiplex PCR, and TCRdb holds only the in-frame ones, with some missing. The sample includes roughly 71,000 clones, around two thirds seen only once; the top ten take over 9.5%. What was sequenced was PBMCs. The receptors here all came from a human donor in good health. Both conserved end residues are part of each CDR3. Fields, in order: clone size, V gene, CDR3 protein. Not all rows give a size; the values are once, few, many and, for expanded clones, a class.

once TRBV30 CAWSRTDNNEQFF
. TRBV6-6 CASKPQQTYGYTF
. TRBV11-1 CASSLGFSFHEQYF
. TRBV6-5 CASSYSLSASYNEQFF
once TRBV7-8 CASSQEGGAPGELFF
few TRBV28 CASSSAGAGSTGELFF
few TRBV27 CASSWDRGGAQHF
. TRBV6-5 CASSSPGQGMGGYTF
. TRBV5-1 CASSFLNTGELFF
. TRBV29-1 CSGQLAGGPSDTGELFF
. TRBV7-9 CASSFGLGPDREQFF
. TRBV28 CASSSDRSFRRETQYF
few TRBV19 CASSSDRGQETQYF
. TRBV9 CASSVRGQLLTDTQYF
. TRBV30 CAWAVDRDNIQYF
. TRBV28 CASTPTLSYEQYF
. TRBV25-1 CASSKTSGLNEQFF
. TRBV5-1 CASSIGNTGELFF
. TRBV30 CAWRVGRNPGDEQYF
few TRBV6-5 CASSYTRGWDNQPQHF
. TRBV5-1 CASSLSQGPENIQYF
once TRBV5-1 CASSLATGGYEQFF
few TRBV7-8 CASSLGLASSYNEQFF
. TRBV6-1 CASSEWRAAGNTIYF
once TRBV5-1 CASSLEPAGGPNEQFF
few TRBV6-5 CASRVAGHEQFF
. TRBV10-2 CASSEKREQYF
. TRBV29-1 CSARERLNSYGYTF
once TRBV6-5 CASSYSPDATNEKLFF
. TRBV5-1 CASSPAPGGGQPQHF
few TRBV7-2 CASSLKTSGRDEQFF
. TRBV19 CASNDRVNTEAFF
. TRBV5-1 CASSLSTGGYGYTF
. TRBV7-9 CASSLGLQGKLFF
. TRBV28 CASFGLAGGFSYNEQFF
. TRBV2 CASSEDYNYGYTF
. TRBV15 CATRYRPSYQETQYF
. TRBV10-3 CAISEGTGGNQPQHF
. TRBV5-4 CASSSTEISYEQYF
. TRBV7-9 CASSPPFREGETQYF
. TRBV6-5 CASSAIAVQDGELFF
many TRBV25-1 CASGQGPGYTF
. TRBV6-5 CASSRDRGYEQYF
. TRBV6-5 CASSYSIIGGNTEAFF
. TRBV30 CAWSIGQTYEQYF